These 3 T cell receptor beta chains were all obtained from the same sample, sequenced in a study of shared clonotypes between healthy human individuals. Clones were read by immunoSEQ multiplex PCR, and TCRdb kept only the in-frame ones, dropping some. The sample lists about 980,000 clones; 60% to 85% were seen once. Input material: memory CD4+ T cells sorted from blood. The sample's subset: CD45RA-negative fraction. Receptors originate from a man aged 18 to 29 in good health.

The rearrangement joins TRBV6-5 to TRBJ1-4; TRBD1 might be the D (6 bases). CDR1 and CDR2 from the germline V gene are MNHEY and SVGAGI. The CDR3 extends over 14 amino acids. V was shortened by 8 bases and J by 3 bases, with 13 bases between the two germline ends. The CDR3 is CASADSGANEKLFF. The DNA for the CDR3 is TGTGCCAGCGCGGACAGTGGGGCTAATGAAAAACTGTTTTTT.

CDR3: CASSEPGTGIGEQYF. In DNA form, the CDR3 reads TGCGCCAGCAGTGAGCCTGGGACAGGGATCGGCGAGCAGTACTTC. The rearrangement uses TRBV10-1 and TRBJ2-7; 9 bases map to TRBD1. Germline V CDR1 and CDR2: WNHNN, SYGVQD (reference sequence). The CDR3 loop spans 15 amino acids. J was trimmed by 6 bases and V by 2 bases; bases with no gene match: 8.

This clone showed up just once. Within the sample, other DNA sequences also encode this same CDR3. V usage is TRBV18 and J usage is TRBJ1-1; TRBD1 is a possible D gene (5 bases). Germline values: CDR1 KGHSH, CDR2 LQKENI. This CDR3 region has 13 residues. Trimming pared 6 bases from V and 4 bases from J, leaving 12 bases between. CDR3 nucleotide sequence: TGTGCCAGCTCGCCAGGGAGGAGCACTGAAGCTTTCTTT. Protein sequence: CASSPGRSTEAFF. The full variable domain, in which reference TRBV18 and TRBJ1-1 provide the parts outside the CDR3, is NAGVMQNPRHLVRRRGQEARLRCSPMKGHSHVYWYRQLPEEGLKFMVYLQKENIIDESGMPKERFSAEFPKEGPSILRIQQVVRGDSAAYFCASSPGRSTEAFFGQGTRLTVV.